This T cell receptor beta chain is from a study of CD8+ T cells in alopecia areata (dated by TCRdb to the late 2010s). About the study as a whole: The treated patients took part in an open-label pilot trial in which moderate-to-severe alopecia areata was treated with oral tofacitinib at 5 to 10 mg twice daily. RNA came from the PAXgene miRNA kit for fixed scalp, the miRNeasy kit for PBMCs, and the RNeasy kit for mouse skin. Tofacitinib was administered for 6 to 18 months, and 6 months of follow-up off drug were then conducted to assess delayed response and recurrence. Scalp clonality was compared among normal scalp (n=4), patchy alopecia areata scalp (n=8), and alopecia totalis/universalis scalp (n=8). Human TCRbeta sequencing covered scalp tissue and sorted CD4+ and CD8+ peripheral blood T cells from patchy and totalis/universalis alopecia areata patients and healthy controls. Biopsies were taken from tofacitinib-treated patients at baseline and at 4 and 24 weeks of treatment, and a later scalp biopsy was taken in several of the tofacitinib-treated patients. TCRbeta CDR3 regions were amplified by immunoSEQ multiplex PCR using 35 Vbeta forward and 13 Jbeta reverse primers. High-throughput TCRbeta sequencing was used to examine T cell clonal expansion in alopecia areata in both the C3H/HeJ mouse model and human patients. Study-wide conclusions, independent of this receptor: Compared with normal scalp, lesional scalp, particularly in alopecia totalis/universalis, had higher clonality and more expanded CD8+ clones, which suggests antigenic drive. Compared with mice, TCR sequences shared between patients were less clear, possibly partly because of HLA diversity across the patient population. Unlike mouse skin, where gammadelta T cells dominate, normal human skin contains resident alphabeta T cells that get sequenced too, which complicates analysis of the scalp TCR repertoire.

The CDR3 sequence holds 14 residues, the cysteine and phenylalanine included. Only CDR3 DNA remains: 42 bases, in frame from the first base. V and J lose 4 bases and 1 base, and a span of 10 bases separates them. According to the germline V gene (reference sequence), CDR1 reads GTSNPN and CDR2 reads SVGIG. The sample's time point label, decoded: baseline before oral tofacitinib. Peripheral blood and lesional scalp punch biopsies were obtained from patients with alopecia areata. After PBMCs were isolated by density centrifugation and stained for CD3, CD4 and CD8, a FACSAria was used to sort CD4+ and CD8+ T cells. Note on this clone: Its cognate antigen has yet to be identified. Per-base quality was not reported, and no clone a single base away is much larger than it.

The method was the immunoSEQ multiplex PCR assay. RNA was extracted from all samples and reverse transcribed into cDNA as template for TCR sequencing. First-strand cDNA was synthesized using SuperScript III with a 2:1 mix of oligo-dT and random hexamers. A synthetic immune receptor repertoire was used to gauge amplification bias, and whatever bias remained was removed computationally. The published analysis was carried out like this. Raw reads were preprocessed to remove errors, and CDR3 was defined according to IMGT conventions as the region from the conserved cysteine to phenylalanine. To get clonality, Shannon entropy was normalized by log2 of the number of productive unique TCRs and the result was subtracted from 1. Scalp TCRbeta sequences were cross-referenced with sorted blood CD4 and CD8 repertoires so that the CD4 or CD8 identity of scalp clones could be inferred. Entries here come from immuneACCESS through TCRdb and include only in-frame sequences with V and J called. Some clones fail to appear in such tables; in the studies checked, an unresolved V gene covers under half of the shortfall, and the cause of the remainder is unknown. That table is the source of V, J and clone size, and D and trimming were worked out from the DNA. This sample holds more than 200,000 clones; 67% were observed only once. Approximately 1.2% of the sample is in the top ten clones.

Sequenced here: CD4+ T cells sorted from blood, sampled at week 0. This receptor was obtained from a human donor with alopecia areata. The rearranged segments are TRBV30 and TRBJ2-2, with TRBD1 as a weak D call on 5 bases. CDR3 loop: CAWIIGQNTGELFF. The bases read TGTGCCTGGATTATCGGACAGAACACCGGGGAGCTGTTTTTT. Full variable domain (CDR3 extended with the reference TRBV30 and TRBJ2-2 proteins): SQTIHQWPATLVQPVGSPLSLECTVEGTSNPNLYWYRQAAGRGLQLLFYSVGIGQISSEVPQNLSASRPQDRQFILSSKKLLLSDSGFYLCAWIIGQNTGELFFGEGSRLTVL.